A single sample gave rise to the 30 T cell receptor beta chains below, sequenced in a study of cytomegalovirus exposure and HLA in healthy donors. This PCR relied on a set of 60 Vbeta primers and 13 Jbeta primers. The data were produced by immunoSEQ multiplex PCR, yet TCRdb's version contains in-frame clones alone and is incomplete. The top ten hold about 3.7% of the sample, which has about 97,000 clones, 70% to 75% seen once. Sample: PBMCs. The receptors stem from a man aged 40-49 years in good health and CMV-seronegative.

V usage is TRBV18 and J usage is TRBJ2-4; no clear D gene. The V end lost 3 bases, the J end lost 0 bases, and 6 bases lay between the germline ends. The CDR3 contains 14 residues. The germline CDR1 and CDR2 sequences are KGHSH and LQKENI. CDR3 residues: CASSPALAKNIQYF. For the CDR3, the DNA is TGTGCCAGCTCACCGGCCTTAGCCAAAAACATTCAGTACTTC. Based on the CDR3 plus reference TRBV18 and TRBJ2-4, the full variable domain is NAGVMQNPRHLVRRRGQEARLRCSPMKGHSHVYWYRQLPEEGLKFMVYLQKENIIDESGMPKERFSAEFPKEGPSILRIQQVVRGDSAAYFCASSPALAKNIQYFGAGTRLSVL.

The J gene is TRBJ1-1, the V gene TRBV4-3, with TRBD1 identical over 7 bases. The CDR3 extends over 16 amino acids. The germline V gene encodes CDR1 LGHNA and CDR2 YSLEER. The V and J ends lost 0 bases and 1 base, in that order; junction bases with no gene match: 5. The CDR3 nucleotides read TGCGCCAGCAGCCAAGATTTGAGACAGGGGAACACTGAAGCTTTCTTT. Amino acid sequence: CASSQDLRQGNTEAFF.

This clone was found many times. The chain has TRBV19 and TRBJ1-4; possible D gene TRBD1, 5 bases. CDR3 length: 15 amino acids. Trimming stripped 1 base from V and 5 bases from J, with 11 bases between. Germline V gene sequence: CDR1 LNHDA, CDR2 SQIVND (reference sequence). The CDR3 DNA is TGTGCCAGTAGTATAGGTCAGGGCCAGAATGAAAAACTGTTTTTT. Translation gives CASSIGQGQNEKLFF.

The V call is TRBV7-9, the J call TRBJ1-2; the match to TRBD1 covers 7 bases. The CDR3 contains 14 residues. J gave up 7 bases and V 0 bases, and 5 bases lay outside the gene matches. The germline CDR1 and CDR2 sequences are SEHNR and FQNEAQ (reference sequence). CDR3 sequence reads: CASSLAGQRGGYTF. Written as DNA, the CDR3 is TGTGCCAGCAGCTTAGCGGGACAGAGGGGTGGCTACACCTTC. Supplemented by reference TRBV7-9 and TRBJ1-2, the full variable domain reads DTGVSQNPRHKITKRGQNVTFRCDPISEHNRLYWYRQTLGQGPEFLTYFQNEAQLEKSRLLSDRFSAERPKGSFSTLEIQRTEQGDSAMYLCASSLAGQRGGYTFGSGTRLTVV.

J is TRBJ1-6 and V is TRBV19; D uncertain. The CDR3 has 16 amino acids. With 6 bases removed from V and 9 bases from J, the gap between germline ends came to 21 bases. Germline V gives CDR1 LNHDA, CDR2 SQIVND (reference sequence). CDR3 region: CASSLNWARKSSPLHF. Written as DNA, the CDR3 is TGTGCCAGTAGCCTTAATTGGGCCCGGAAGAGTTCACCCCTCCACTTT.

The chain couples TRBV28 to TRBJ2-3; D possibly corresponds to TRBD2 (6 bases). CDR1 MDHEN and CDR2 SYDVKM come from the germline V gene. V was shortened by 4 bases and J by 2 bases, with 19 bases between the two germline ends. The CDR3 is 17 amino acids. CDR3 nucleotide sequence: TGTGCCAGCAGTTCACGCCCCGGTTGGGGGGTCACAGATACGCAGTATTTT. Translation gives CASSSRPGWGVTDTQYF.

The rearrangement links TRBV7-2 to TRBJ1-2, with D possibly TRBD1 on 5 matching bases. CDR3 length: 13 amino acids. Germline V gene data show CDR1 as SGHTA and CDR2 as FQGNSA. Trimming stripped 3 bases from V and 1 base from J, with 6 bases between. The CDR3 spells CASSFDSNYGYTF. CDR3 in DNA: TGTGCCAGCAGCTTCGACAGTAACTATGGCTACACCTTC.

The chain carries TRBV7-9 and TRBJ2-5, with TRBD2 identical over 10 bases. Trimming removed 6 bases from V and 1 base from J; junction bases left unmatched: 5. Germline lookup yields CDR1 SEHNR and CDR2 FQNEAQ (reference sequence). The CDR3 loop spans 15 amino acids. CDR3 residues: CASSSGLAVQETQYF. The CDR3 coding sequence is TGTGCCAGCAGTTCCGGACTAGCGGTCCAAGAGACCCAGTACTTC.

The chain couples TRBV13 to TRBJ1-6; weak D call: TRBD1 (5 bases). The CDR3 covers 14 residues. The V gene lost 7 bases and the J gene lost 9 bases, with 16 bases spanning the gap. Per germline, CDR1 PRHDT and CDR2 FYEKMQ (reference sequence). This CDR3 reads CASNPWGDGSPLHF. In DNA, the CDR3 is TGTGCCAGCAACCCCTGGGGGGATGGTTCACCCCTCCACTTT. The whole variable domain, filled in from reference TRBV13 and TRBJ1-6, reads AAGVIQSPRHLIKEKRETATLKCYPIPRHDTVYWYQQGPGQDPQFLISFYEKMQSDKGSIPDRFSAQQFSDYHSELNMSSLELGDSALYFCASNPWGDGSPLHFGNGTRLTVT.

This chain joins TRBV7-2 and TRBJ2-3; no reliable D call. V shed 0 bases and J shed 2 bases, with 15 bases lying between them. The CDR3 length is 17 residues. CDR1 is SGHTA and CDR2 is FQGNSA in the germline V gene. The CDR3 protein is CASSLARVEFNTDTQYF. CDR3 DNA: TGTGCCAGCAGCTTAGCTCGAGTGGAGTTTAACACAGATACGCAGTATTTT.

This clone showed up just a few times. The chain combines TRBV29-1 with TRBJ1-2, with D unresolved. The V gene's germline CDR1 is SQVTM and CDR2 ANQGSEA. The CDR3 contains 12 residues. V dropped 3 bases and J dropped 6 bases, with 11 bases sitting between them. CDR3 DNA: TGCAGCGTTGAGTTATACCGGGATGGCTACACCTTC. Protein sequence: CSVELYRDGYTF.

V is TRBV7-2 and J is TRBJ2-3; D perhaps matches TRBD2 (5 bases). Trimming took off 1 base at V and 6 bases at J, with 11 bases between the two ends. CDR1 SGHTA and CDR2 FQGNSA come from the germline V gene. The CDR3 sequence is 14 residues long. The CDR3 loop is CASSLVTWEDTQYF. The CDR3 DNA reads TGTGCCAGCAGCTTAGTAACCTGGGAGGATACGCAGTATTTT.

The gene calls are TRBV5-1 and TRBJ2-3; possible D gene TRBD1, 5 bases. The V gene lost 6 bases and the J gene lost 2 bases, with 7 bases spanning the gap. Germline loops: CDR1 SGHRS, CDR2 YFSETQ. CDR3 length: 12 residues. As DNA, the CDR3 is TGCGCCAGCACGGACACCACAGATACGCAGTATTTT. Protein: CASTDTTDTQYF.

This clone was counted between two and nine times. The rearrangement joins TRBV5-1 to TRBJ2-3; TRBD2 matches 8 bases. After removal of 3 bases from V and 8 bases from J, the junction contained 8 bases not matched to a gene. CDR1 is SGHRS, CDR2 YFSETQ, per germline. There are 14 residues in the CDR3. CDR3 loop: CASSSGLGGGTQYF. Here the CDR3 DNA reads TGCGCCAGCAGCTCGGGACTAGGGGGTGGTACGCAGTATTTT. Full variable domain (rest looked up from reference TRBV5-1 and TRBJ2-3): KAGVTQTPRYLIKTRGQQVTLSCSPISGHRSVSWYQQTPGQGLQFLFEYFSETQRNKGNFPGRFSGRQFSNSRSEMNVSTLELGDSALYLCASSSGLGGGTQYFGPGTRLTVL.

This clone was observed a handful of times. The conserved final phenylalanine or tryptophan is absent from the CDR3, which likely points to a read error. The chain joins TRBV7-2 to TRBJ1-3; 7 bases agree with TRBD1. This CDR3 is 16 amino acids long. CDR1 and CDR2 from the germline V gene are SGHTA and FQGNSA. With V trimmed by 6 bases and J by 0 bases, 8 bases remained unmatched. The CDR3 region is CASRRTTGYSGNTIYV. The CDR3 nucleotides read TGTGCCAGCAGACGTACGACAGGGTACTCTGGAAACACCATATATGTT.

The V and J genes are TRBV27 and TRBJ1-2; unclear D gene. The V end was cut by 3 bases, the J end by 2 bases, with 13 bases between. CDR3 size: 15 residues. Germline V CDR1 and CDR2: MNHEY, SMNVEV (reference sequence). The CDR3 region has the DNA TGTGCCAGCAGTTTTGTGAGAAATTTCAACTATGGCTACACCTTC. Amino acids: CASSFVRNFNYGYTF.

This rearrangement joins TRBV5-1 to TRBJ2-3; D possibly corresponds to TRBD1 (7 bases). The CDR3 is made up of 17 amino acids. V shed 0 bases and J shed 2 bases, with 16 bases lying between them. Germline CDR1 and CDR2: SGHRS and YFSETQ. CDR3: CASSLAYAGGNTDTQYF. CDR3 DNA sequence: TGCGCCAGCAGCTTGGCCTACGCAGGGGGGAACACAGATACGCAGTATTTT.

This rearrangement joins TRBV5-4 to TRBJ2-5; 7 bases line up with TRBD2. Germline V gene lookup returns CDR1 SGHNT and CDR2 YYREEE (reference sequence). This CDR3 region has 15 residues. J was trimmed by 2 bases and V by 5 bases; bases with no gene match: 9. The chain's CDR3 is CASSLFSGAQETQYF. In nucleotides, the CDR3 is TGTGCCAGCAGTCTGTTCAGCGGGGCGCAAGAGACCCAGTACTTC. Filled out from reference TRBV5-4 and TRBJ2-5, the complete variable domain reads ETGVTQSPTHLIKTRGQQVTLRCSSQSGHNTVSWYQQALGQGPQFIFQYYREEENGRGNFPPRFSGLQFPNYSSELNVNALELDDSALYLCASSLFSGAQETQYFGPGTRLLVL.

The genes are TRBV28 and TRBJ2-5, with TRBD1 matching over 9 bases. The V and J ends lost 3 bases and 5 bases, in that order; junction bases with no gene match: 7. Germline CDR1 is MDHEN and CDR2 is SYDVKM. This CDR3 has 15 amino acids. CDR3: CASSLWDRAMETQYF. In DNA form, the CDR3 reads TGTGCCAGCAGTTTGTGGGACAGGGCCATGGAGACCCAGTACTTC.

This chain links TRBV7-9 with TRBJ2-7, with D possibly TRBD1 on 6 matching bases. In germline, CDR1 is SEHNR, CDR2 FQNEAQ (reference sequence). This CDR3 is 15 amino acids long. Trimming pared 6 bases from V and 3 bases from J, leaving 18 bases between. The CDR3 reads CASSYTRDKGYEQYF. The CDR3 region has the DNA TGTGCCAGCAGTTACACCCGGGACAAAGGCTACGAGCAGTACTTC. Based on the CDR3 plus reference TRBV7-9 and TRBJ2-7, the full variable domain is DTGVSQNPRHKITKRGQNVTFRCDPISEHNRLYWYRQTLGQGPEFLTYFQNEAQLEKSRLLSDRFSAERPKGSFSTLEIQRTEQGDSAMYLCASSYTRDKGYEQYFGPGTRLTVT.

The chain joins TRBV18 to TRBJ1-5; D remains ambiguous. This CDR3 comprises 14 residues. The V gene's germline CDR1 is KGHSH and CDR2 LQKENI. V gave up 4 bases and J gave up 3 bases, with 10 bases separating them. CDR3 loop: CASSLRTDNQPQHF. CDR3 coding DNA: TGTGCCAGCTCACTACGGACTGACAATCAGCCCCAGCATTTT. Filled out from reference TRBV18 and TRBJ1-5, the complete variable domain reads NAGVMQNPRHLVRRRGQEARLRCSPMKGHSHVYWYRQLPEEGLKFMVYLQKENIIDESGMPKERFSAEFPKEGPSILRIQQVVRGDSAAYFCASSLRTDNQPQHFGDGTRLSIL.

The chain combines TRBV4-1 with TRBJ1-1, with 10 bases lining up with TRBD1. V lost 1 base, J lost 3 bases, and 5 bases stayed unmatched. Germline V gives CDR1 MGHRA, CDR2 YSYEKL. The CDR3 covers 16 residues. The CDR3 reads CASSQVFGTGDTEAFF. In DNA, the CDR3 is TGCGCCAGCAGCCAAGTCTTCGGGACAGGGGACACTGAAGCTTTCTTT.

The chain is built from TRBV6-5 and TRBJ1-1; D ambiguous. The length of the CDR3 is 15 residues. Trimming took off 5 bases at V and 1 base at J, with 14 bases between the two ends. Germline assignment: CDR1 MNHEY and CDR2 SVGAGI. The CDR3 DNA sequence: TGTGCCAGCAGTGCGTCCCCTGCGGGGAACACTGAAGCTTTCTTT. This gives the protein CASSASPAGNTEAFF.

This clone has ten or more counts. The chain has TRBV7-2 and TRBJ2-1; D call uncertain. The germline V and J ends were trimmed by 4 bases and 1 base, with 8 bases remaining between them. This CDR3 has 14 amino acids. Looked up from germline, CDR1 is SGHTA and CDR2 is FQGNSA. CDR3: CASSSSKSYNEQFF. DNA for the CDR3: TGTGCCAGCAGCTCCTCTAAGTCCTACAATGAGCAGTTCTTC.

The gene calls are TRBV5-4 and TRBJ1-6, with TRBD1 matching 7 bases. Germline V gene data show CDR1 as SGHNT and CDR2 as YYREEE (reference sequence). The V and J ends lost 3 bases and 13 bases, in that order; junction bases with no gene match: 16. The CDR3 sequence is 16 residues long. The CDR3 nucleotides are TGTGCCAGCAGCTACTACACGGGACAAGGGGGCATTCCCCTCCACTTT. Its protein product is CASSYYTGQGGIPLHF. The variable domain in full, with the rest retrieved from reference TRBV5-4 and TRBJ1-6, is ETGVTQSPTHLIKTRGQQVTLRCSSQSGHNTVSWYQQALGQGPQFIFQYYREEENGRGNFPPRFSGLQFPNYSSELNVNALELDDSALYLCASSYYTGQGGIPLHFGNGTRLTVT.

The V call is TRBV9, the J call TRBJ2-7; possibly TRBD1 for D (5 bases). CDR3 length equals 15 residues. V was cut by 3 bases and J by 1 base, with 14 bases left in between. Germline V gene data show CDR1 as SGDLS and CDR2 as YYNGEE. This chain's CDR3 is CASSAGSQGSYEQYF. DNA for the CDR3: TGTGCCAGCAGCGCCGGGTCTCAGGGTTCCTACGAGCAGTACTTC.

The CDR3 loop reads CASSKYSGDADTQYF. In nucleotides, the CDR3 is TGTGCCAGCAGCAAGTACAGCGGGGACGCAGATACGCAGTATTTT. V and J are TRBV6-5 and TRBJ2-3; TRBD2 aligns across 7 bases. Trimming removed 6 bases from V and 4 bases from J; junction bases left unmatched: 10. Germline-derived CDR1 and CDR2 are MNHEY and SVGAGI. The CDR3 totals 15 residues.

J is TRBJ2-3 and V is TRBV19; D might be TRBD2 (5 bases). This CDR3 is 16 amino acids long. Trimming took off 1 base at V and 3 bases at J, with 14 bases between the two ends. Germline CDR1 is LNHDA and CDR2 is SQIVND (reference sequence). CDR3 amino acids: CASSIGTSLGTDTQYF. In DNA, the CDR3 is TGTGCCAGTAGTATAGGGACTTCCCTCGGGACAGATACGCAGTATTTT. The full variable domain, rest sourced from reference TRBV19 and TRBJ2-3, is DGGITQSPKYLFRKEGQNVTLSCEQNLNHDAMYWYRQDPGQGLRLIYYSQIVNDFQKGDIAEGYSVSREKKESFPLTVTSAQKNPTAFYLCASSIGTSLGTDTQYFGPGTRLTVL.

The CDR3 reads CASSQVLAGGETQYF. The CDR3 bases are TGCGCCAGCAGCCAAGTTTTAGCGGGGGGAGAGACCCAGTACTTC. The chain recombines TRBV4-3 with TRBJ2-5, with 10 bases lining up with TRBD2. This CDR3 is built from 15 residues. Germline V CDR1 and CDR2: LGHNA, YSLEER. V gave up 1 base and J gave up 4 bases; unmatched junction bases: 3.

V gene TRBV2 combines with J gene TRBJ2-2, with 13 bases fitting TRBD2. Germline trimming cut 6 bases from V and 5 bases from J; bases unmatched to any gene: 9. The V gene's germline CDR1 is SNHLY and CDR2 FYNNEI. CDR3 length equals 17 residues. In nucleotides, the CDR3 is TGTGCCAGCAGCTTACTAGCGGGGGGGCCGGGTACCGGGGAGCTGTTTTTT. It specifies CASSLLAGGPGTGELFF.